Listed below are T cell receptor beta chains from one sample, sequenced in a study of T cell responses to AZD1222 COVID-19 vaccine. Clones were sequenced by immunoSEQ multiplex PCR, and TCRdb holds only the in-frame ones, with some missing. The repertoire includes 150,000 to 200,000 clones, less than 95% of them detected once, and approximately 0.69% sits in the top ten. The specimen comprised peripheral blood, sampled on day 0 of AZD1222 vaccination. The receptor set was obtained from an adult in good health. CDR3s include the opening cysteine and the closing phenylalanine or tryptophan. The D gene is left open where the match is weak. Clone sizes are given selectively: once, few, many, or a class where the clone is expanded.

abundance	v_gene	d_gene	j_gene	CDR3nt	CDR3aa
.	TRBV24-1	TRBD1	TRBJ1-2	TGTGCCACCAGTTCCGGGACAGGGGCCGGAGATGGCTACACCTTC	CATSSGTGAGDGYTF
.	TRBV5-1	.	TRBJ1-2	TGCGCCAGCAGCGTTGGGTTGGGCTACACCTTC	CASSVGLGYTF
.	TRBV6-1	.	TRBJ2-4	TGTGCCAGCAGTGTGCGTTCGGGGGACAGCTCCAAAAACATTCAGTACTTC	CASSVRSGDSSKNIQYF
.	TRBV29-1	.	TRBJ2-1	TGCAGCGTTGTCGGGCCCCCGGCCTACAATGAGCAGTTCTTC	CSVVGPPAYNEQFF
.	TRBV6-5	.	TRBJ1-1	TGTGCCAGCAGTTTTAAATCCGAAGCTTTCTTT	CASSFKSEAFF
.	TRBV12-5	.	TRBJ1-2	TGTGCTAGTGGTCCCGCCCCGCGGAAAGGCTACACCTTC	CASGPAPRKGYTF
.	TRBV3-1/TRBV3-2	.	TRBJ1-5	TGTGCCAGCAGCCAGGGTGGCAATCAGCCCCAGCATTTT	CASSQGGNQPQHF
once	TRBV3-1/TRBV3-2	.	TRBJ1-6	TGTGCCAGCAGCCAAGAATTAGGAGGGAATAATTCACCCCTCCACTTT	CASSQELGGNNSPLHF
.	TRBV14	.	TRBJ1-6	TGTGCCAGCAGCCAAGATGTTACAGGCAAAGAATCCTATAATTCACCCCTCCACTTT	CASSQDVTGKESYNSPLHF
.	TRBV15	.	TRBJ1-3	TGTGCCACTGTACGTACGGGCTCTGGAAACACCATATATTTT	CATVRTGSGNTIYF
.	TRBV11-2	.	TRBJ2-2	TGTGCCAGCAGCTTCCAAGTGTCGAACACCGGGGAGCTGTTTTTT	CASSFQVSNTGELFF
.	TRBV19	TRBD2	TRBJ2-2	TGTGCCAGTACCGGACTAGCGCAAACCGGGGAGCTGTTTTTT	CASTGLAQTGELFF
.	TRBV27	.	TRBJ1-2	TGTGCCAGCAGTTTGGGGCGGAAAGCTAACTATGGCTACACCTTC	CASSLGRKANYGYTF
.	TRBV5-1	TRBD1	TRBJ2-2	TGCGCCAGCACCCCTTCCGGGACAGGGGCCGGGGAGCTGTTTTTT	CASTPSGTGAGELFF
.	TRBV7-8	.	TRBJ1-1	TGTGCCAGCAGCTTAGTATCCGCTGAAGCTTTCTTT	CASSLVSAEAFF
.	TRBV19	.	TRBJ1-6	TGTGCCAGTAGGGAGGGTGGGAGTTCACCCCTCCACTTT	CASREGGSSPLHF
.	TRBV19	.	TRBJ1-5	TGTGCCAGTAGTTCCTTAGGACAGACCAATCAGCCCCAGCATTTT	CASSSLGQTNQPQHF
.	TRBV27	.	TRBJ1-1	TGTGCCAGCATGGTGAATGTGAACACTGAAGCTTTCTTT	CASMVNVNTEAFF
.	TRBV7-9	TRBD1	TRBJ1-2	TGTGCCAGCAGAGGAGGACAGGGAAGCGGCTACACCTTC	CASRGGQGSGYTF
.	TRBV18	.	TRBJ1-5	TGTGCCAGCTCACCATCTGGGGGGAGTCAGCCCCAGCATTTT	CASSPSGGSQPQHF
.	TRBV11-2	TRBD1	TRBJ2-7	TGTGCCAGCAGCTTAGCGAGACAGGGAGTGACGGGCGAGCAGTACTTC	CASSLARQGVTGEQYF
.	TRBV11-2	.	TRBJ2-1	TGTGCCAGCAGCCAGCAACAGGGTTCCTACAATGAGCAGTTCTTC	CASSQQQGSYNEQFF